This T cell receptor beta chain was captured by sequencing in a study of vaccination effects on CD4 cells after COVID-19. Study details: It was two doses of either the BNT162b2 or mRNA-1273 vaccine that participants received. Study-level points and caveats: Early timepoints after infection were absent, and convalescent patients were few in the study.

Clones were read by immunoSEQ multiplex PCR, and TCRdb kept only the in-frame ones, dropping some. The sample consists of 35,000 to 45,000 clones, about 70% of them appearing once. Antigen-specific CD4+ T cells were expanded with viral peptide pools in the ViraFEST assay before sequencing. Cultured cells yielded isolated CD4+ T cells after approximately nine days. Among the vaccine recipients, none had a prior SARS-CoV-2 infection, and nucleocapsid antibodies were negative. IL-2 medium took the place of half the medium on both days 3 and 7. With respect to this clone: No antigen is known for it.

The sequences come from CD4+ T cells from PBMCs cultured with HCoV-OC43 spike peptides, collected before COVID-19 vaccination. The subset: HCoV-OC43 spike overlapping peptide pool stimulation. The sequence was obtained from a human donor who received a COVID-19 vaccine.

Here the CDR3 reads CASSTTPDNYGYTF. The CDR3 bases are TGTGCCAGCAGTACCACCCCGGATAACTATGGCTACACCTTC. The chain combines TRBV28 with TRBJ1-2; D gene ambiguous. Looked up from germline, CDR1 is MDHEN and CDR2 is SYDVKM. The CDR3 totals 14 residues. The V and J ends lost 5 bases and 1 base respectively, with 11 bases between them.